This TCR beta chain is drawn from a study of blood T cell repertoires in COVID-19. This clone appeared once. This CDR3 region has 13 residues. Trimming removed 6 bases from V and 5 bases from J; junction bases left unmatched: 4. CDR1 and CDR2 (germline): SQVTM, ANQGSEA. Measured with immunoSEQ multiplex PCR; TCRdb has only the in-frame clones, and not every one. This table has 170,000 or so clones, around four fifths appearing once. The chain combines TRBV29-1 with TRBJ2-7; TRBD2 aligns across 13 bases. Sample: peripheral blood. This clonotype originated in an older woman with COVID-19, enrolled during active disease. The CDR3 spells CSVGTSGTHEQYF. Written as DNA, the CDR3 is TGCAGCGTCGGGACTAGCGGGACCCACGAGCAGTACTTC.